This T cell receptor beta chain was identified during a study of OX40 agonist ivuxolimab in advanced cancers. The CDR3 sequence is 16 residues long. Germline-derived CDR1 and CDR2 are MNHEY and SMNVEV (reference sequence). The V end lost 6 bases, the J end lost 0 bases, and 15 bases lay between the germline ends. The assay was immunoSEQ multiplex PCR, and TCRdb's table has in-frame clones only and misses some. The repertoire includes 55,000 to 85,000 clones, 75% to 85% of them detected once, and roughly 1.2% sits in the top ten. The source of this sequence is an adult with an advanced solid tumor such as melanoma, head and neck, liver or kidney cancer. This chain uses TRBV27 with TRBJ2-4; D is possibly TRBD1 (7 bases). The sequencing used CD4+ or CD8+ T cells sorted from blood, collected in a trial of the OX40 agonist ivuxolimab. The CDR3 loop reads CASRIGGGLAKNIQYF. Written as DNA, the CDR3 is TGTGCCAGCAGGATTGGAGGGGGCCTAGCCAAAAACATTCAGTACTTC.